This section outlines one TCR beta chain sequence together with its context. Authors' data handling: Estimated nucleated cell counts came from reference gene primer amplification. The assay was immunoSEQ multiplex PCR, and TCRdb's table has in-frame clones only and misses some. V and J calls and clone size are those listed in that table; D and trimming were worked out from the DNA. The table lists about 14,000 clones, roughly four fifths of them singletons. Germline CDR1 is MNHEY and CDR2 is SVGAGI. The CDR3 runs 13 residues. Trimming pared 7 bases from V and 7 bases from J, leaving 14 bases between. This sample is part of a study of blood T cell repertoires in COVID-19. Across the whole study: Sites in the United States, Italy and Spain provided acute and convalescent COVID-19 samples.

Sequenced material: peripheral blood. The origin of this receptor is a boy between 2 and 10 years old with active or convalescent COVID-19. The chain combines TRBV6-5 with TRBJ1-3; possible D gene TRBD1, 5 bases. The CDR3: CASTPRGGNTIYF. The CDR3 bases are TGTGCCAGCACTCCACGGGGGGGGAACACCATATATTTT.